Shown below are 5 T cell receptor beta chains from a single sample sequenced in a study of CD8 T cells in Susac syndrome. It was with random hexamers that about 0.45 to 1 ug RNA was reverse transcribed. TCRdb reprocessed the immunoSEQ multiplex PCR reads via MiXCR and lists one record per CDR3 protein. Of around 200,000 distinct CDR3 sequences detected, roughly 94% appear once; the ten largest clones hold around 0.095%. Sequencing input: CD4+ T cells from PBMCs. The receptors stem from a human donor with Susac syndrome.

The count of this clonotype is one. The chain combines TRBV9 with TRBJ2-2; tentatively, D is TRBD2 (6 bases). V was shortened by 4 bases and J by 0 bases, with 13 bases between the two germline ends. This CDR3 has 16 amino acids. Germline CDR1 and CDR2: SGDLS and YYNGEE. The CDR3 loop is CASSIEGGPNTGELFF. CDR3 bases: TGTGCCAGCAGCATCGAAGGAGGGCCGAACACCGGGGAGCTGTTTTTT.

The J gene is TRBJ1-5, the V gene TRBV7-8, with unresolved D. The V end was cut by 2 bases, the J end by 3 bases, with 8 bases between. Germline V gene data show CDR1 as SGHVS and CDR2 as FQNEAQ. The CDR3 runs 14 residues. The CDR3 DNA reads as TGTGCCAGCAGCTTATTGGCAGTCAATCAGCCCCAGCATTTT. Translation gives CASSLLAVNQPQHF.

This clonotype was recorded once. The genes are TRBV29-1 and TRBJ1-1, with 7 bases aligning to TRBD1. CDR1 and CDR2 from the germline V gene are SQVTM and ANQGSEA. The CDR3 extends over 13 amino acids. The V and J ends lost 6 bases and 1 base, in that order; junction bases with no gene match: 5. CDR3 DNA: TGCAGCGTGACGGGACAGACGAACACTGAAGCTTTCTTT. This encodes CSVTGQTNTEAFF. Full variable domain (outside the CDR3, taken from reference TRBV29-1 and TRBJ1-1): SAVISQKPSRDICQRGTSLTIQCQVDSQVTMMFWYRQQPGQSLTLIATANQGSEATYESGFVIDKFPISRPNLTFSTLTVSNMSPEDSSIYLCSVTGQTNTEAFFGQGTRLTVV.

In DNA form, the CDR3 reads TGTGCCAGCAGATCGAGGGCAACTAATGAAAAACTGTTTTTT. Translating it yields CASRSRATNEKLFF. The V gene is TRBV6-5, the J gene TRBJ1-4; D gene unclear. The CDR3 totals 14 residues. In germline, CDR1 is MNHEY, CDR2 SVGAGI. V was pared by 6 bases and J by 0 bases, with 8 bases between.

This chain links TRBV10-2 with TRBJ2-7; 10 nucleotides line up with TRBD2. V was pared by 2 bases and J by 4 bases, with 11 bases of the junction left unmatched. CDR1 is WSHSY and CDR2 is SAAADI in the germline V gene. CDR3 length equals 17 residues. The CDR3 spells CASSEPGAGLALYEQYF. In nucleotides, the CDR3 is TGCGCCAGCAGTGAGCCAGGGGCGGGACTAGCGCTTTACGAGCAGTACTTC.